The 20 T cell receptor beta chains below come from one sample, sequenced in a study of shared clonotypes between healthy human individuals. TCRdb's table, derived via immunoSEQ multiplex PCR, lists solely in-frame clones and lacks some. The sample records around 2,000,000 clones, roughly 94% being singletons. Naive CD8 cells lacked CD45RO, underwent positive selection for CCR7 and left out terminally differentiated effector memory CD45RA+ cells. Sequencing was done on a sample of naive CD8+ T cells sorted from blood. The receptors stem from a man aged 18 to 30 in good health.

This chain uses TRBV7-9 with TRBJ2-5; TRBD1 is a possible D gene (7 bases). The germline CDR1 and CDR2 sequences are SEHNR and FQNEAQ (reference sequence). The CDR3 runs to 15 residues. Trimming removed 5 bases from V and 5 bases from J, with 18 bases in between. CDR3 sequence: CASSRGAQTGETQYF. The CDR3 nucleotides read TGTGCCAGCAGCAGGGGGGCCCAGACAGGGGAGACCCAGTACTTC.

A remark on this clone: Other DNA sequences in this sample translate to the same CDR3. The genes are TRBV18 and TRBJ2-7; the D call may be TRBD1 or TRBD2 (7 bases each). Germline V gives CDR1 KGHSH, CDR2 LQKENI. With 2 bases removed from V and 3 bases from J, the gap between germline ends came to 11 bases. The CDR3 loop spans 14 amino acids. The DNA of the CDR3 is TGTGCCAGCTCACCAACAGGGGACTACTACGAGCAGTACTTC. Its protein is CASSPTGDYYEQYF.

V gene TRBV7-2 combines with J gene TRBJ2-3; no clear D. Germline CDR1 SGHTA, CDR2 FQGNSA. The CDR3 extends over 15 amino acids. The V gene lost 4 bases and the J gene lost 0 bases, with 11 bases spanning the gap. In DNA, the CDR3 is TGTGCCAGCAGCTCGACTGAAATAAGCACAGATACGCAGTATTTT. Its translation: CASSSTEISTDTQYF.

V gene TRBV5-6 combines with J gene TRBJ2-1, with TRBD1 matching 7 bases. The junction had 4 bases not matched to a gene; V was cut back by 0 bases and J by 4 bases. The V gene's germline CDR1 is SGHDT and CDR2 YYEEEE. CDR3 length: 15 residues. CDR3 sequence: CASSLEGQIYNEQFF. DNA of the CDR3: TGTGCCAGCAGCTTGGAGGGACAGATTTACAATGAGCAGTTCTTC.

This clone occurred once. V usage is TRBV7-9 and J usage is TRBJ2-3, with TRBD2 identical over 7 bases. The CDR3 is 15 residues long. Germline CDR1 is SEHNR and CDR2 is FQNEAQ (reference sequence). V shed 1 base, J shed 4 bases, and the junction held 5 bases outside the gene matches. CDR3 sequence: CASSLGAGEADTQYF. As DNA, the CDR3 is TGTGCCAGCAGCTTAGGGGCGGGAGAGGCAGATACGCAGTATTTT.

The J gene is TRBJ1-1, the V gene TRBV30; D unresolved. The germline V gene encodes CDR1 GTSNPN and CDR2 SVGIG (reference sequence). The CDR3 runs to 12 residues. V lost 2 bases and J lost 5, with 9 bases in between. CDR3 DNA: TGTGCCTGGAGTTACCTGAGAACTGAAGCTTTCTTT. Translating it yields CAWSYLRTEAFF. The full variable domain, its missing parts supplied by reference TRBV30 and TRBJ1-1, is SQTIHQWPATLVQPVGSPLSLECTVEGTSNPNLYWYRQAAGRGLQLLFYSVGIGQISSEVPQNLSASRPQDRQFILSSKKLLLSDSGFYLCAWSYLRTEAFFGQGTRLTVV.

V gene TRBV28 combines with J gene TRBJ1-2, with 9 bases matching TRBD1. The CDR3 length is 14 residues. V lost 5 bases to trimming and J lost 7 bases; unmatched junction nucleotides: 8. Germline-derived CDR1 and CDR2 are MDHEN and SYDVKM. CDR3 bases: TGTGCCAGCAGTGTCTCCGGGACAGGGACTGGCTACACCTTC. It is translated as CASSVSGTGTGYTF.

This clone has a single count. V is TRBV7-9 and J is TRBJ1-1; TRBD1 aligns across 8 bases. The CDR3 has 16 residues. The J segment lost 0 bases and the V segment lost 5 bases, leaving 8 bases of the junction unmatched. The germline gives CDR1 SEHNR, CDR2 FQNEAQ (reference sequence). The CDR3 loop reads CASSPTGGGMNTEAFF. The CDR3 nucleotides are TGTGCCAGCAGCCCAACAGGGGGAGGGATGAACACTGAAGCTTTCTTT.

The CDR3 DNA is TGTGCCAGCAGCCCTGACAGAAATAATTCACCCCTCCACTTT. This encodes CASSPDRNNSPLHF. The V call is TRBV5-4, the J call TRBJ1-6; maybe TRBD1 (5 bases). The length of the CDR3 is 14 residues. V lost 4 bases and J 5 bases, leaving 10 bases between the germline ends. Looked up from germline, CDR1 is SGHNT and CDR2 is YYREEE (reference sequence). Looking up the rest from reference TRBV5-4 and TRBJ1-6 gives the full variable domain: ETGVTQSPTHLIKTRGQQVTLRCSSQSGHNTVSWYQQALGQGPQFIFQYYREEENGRGNFPPRFSGLQFPNYSSELNVNALELDDSALYLCASSPDRNNSPLHFGNGTRLTVT.

The chain is built from TRBV25-1 and TRBJ2-1; 12 bases align to TRBD2. Germline values: CDR1 MGHDK, CDR2 SYGVNS. V lost 3 bases to trimming and J lost 8 bases; unmatched junction nucleotides: 11. The CDR3 runs to 17 residues. In DNA, the CDR3 is TGTGCCAGCAGTGATCTACGGCCTAGCGGGAGGGTCGATGAGCAGTTCTTC. Translating gives CASSDLRPSGRVDEQFF.

This chain uses TRBV6-6 with TRBJ2-2; D gene unclear. The germline V gene encodes CDR1 MNHNY and CDR2 SVGAGI (reference sequence). Trimming removed 10 bases at V and 6 bases at J, with 15 bases between. The CDR3 extends over 13 amino acids. The chain's CDR3 is CATLTVTAGELFF. CDR3 nucleotide sequence: TGTGCCACCCTTACAGTGACGGCCGGGGAGCTGTTTTTT.

The J gene is TRBJ2-7, the V gene TRBV21-1. TRBV21-1 is deemed a pseudogene. The CDR3 is 13 residues long. CDR3: CAAGTQRSYEQYF. DNA for the CDR3: TGTGCCGCAGGGACGCAGCGTTCCTACGAGCAGTACTTC.

About this clone itself: The same CDR3 can be traced to other DNA sequences in this sample. The V call is TRBV4-3, the J call TRBJ2-7; 7 bases line up with TRBD1. This CDR3 has 13 amino acids. Germline trimming cut 0 bases from V and 6 bases from J; bases unmatched to any gene: 2. Germline CDR1 reads LGHNA; CDR2 reads YSLEER. For the CDR3, the DNA is TGCGCCAGCAGCCAAGACAGGGGGTCCGAGCAGTACTTC. Translation: CASSQDRGSEQYF.

V and J are TRBV11-2 and TRBJ2-7, with 8 nucleotides matching TRBD1. The V gene's germline CDR1 is SGHAT and CDR2 FQNNGV. The CDR3 sequence is 13 residues long. V was clipped by 5 bases and J by 2 bases; unmatched bases: 2. CDR3 amino acids: CASSTTGAYEQYF. The CDR3 DNA reads as TGTGCCAGCAGCACGACAGGGGCCTACGAGCAGTACTTC.

In this sample, this clone turned up a few times. This chain joins TRBV19 and TRBJ1-6; TRBD1 might be the D (5 bases). With 1 base removed from V and 9 bases from J, the gap between germline ends came to 13 bases. Germline CDR1 is LNHDA and CDR2 is SQIVND (reference sequence). This CDR3 is built from 15 residues. Here the CDR3 DNA reads TGTGCCAGTAGTATAGTGGGGCAGGGCGGTTCACCCCTCCACTTT. Translated: CASSIVGQGGSPLHF.

This chain connects TRBV6-5 to TRBJ1-2, with a tentative D call TRBD1 (6 bases). V was shortened by 5 bases and J by 3 bases, with 16 bases between the two germline ends. The CDR3 spans 15 residues. Germline V gene sequence: CDR1 MNHEY, CDR2 SVGAGI. The CDR3 region has the DNA TGTGCCAGCAGTGGTTGGACAGAGGGGGACTATGGCTACACCTTC. It translates to CASSGWTEGDYGYTF.

This rearrangement joins TRBV29-1 to TRBJ1-4; D perhaps matches TRBD1 (6 bases). In germline, CDR1 is SQVTM, CDR2 ANQGSEA. The CDR3 spans 14 residues. The germline V and J ends were trimmed by 3 bases and 6 bases, with 14 bases remaining between them. CDR3: CSVDGGGFDEKLFF. As DNA, the CDR3 is TGCAGCGTTGACGGCGGGGGCTTTGATGAAAAACTGTTTTTT.

V usage is TRBV7-8 and J usage is TRBJ2-1; the match to TRBD2 covers 10 bases. The CDR3 covers 16 residues. Unmatched junction bases numbered 11, after V lost 5 bases and J lost 7 bases. Germline loops: CDR1 SGHVS, CDR2 FQNEAQ. For the CDR3, the DNA is TGTGCCAGCAGCCCCCATCTAGCGGGAGTCGAGAATGAGCAGTTCTTC. Its translation is CASSPHLAGVENEQFF.

The chain has TRBV9 and TRBJ2-4; 7 positions agree with TRBD1. Germline V gene lookup returns CDR1 SGDLS and CDR2 YYNGEE. J was trimmed by 8 bases and V by 3 bases; bases with no gene match: 11. The CDR3 sequence is 15 residues long. CDR3 coding DNA: TGTGCCAGCAGCGAAAACAGACAGGGTAGGGACATTCAGTACTTC. It yields the protein CASSENRQGRDIQYF.

V is TRBV4-1 and J is TRBJ1-4, with D possibly TRBD1 on 5 matching bases. CDR1 is MGHRA and CDR2 is YSYEKL in the germline V gene. Trimming stripped 4 bases from V and 15 bases from J, with 12 bases between. The CDR3 contains 11 residues. CDR3 region: CASSLPGPVFF. CDR3 DNA: TGCGCCAGCAGCCTTCCGGGACCGGTGTTTTTT.